What follows are 14 T cell receptor beta chains derived from one specimen sequenced in a study of primary melanoma T cells and metastatic recurrence. Sequencing was performed with immunoSEQ multiplex PCR; in TCRdb, only in-frame clones are kept and a portion is missing. Of some 360 clones listed, roughly 90% are singletons. Sequencing was done on a sample of melanoma tumor tissue. The receptors were sampled from a human donor with melanoma.

This sequence joins TRBV6-8 and TRBJ2-7; 13 bases agree with TRBD2. Germline lookup yields CDR1 MNHGY and CDR2 SAAAGT. The V gene end was trimmed by 10 bases and the J gene end by 0 bases; junction bases not matched to a gene: 12. CDR3 length equals 17 residues. The CDR3 protein is CATQGLAGKSSSYEQYF. DNA for the CDR3: TGTGCCACCCAGGGACTAGCGGGAAAATCGAGCTCCTACGAGCAGTACTTC.

The V call is TRBV4-1, the J call TRBJ2-5; tentative D call: TRBD1 (6 bases). V was trimmed by 0 bases and J by 5 bases, leaving 10 bases between them. CDR1 and CDR2 from the germline V gene are MGHRA and YSYEKL. The CDR3 is 14 amino acids. CDR3 sequence: CASSQDSRGETQYF. CDR3 nucleotide sequence: TGCGCCAGCAGCCAAGACTCAAGGGGGGAGACCCAGTACTTC.

V is TRBV15 and J is TRBJ1-1, with 9 bases identical to TRBD1. The CDR3 runs 15 residues. Per germline, CDR1 LNHNV and CDR2 YYDKDF (reference sequence). After removal of 5 bases from V and 4 bases from J, the junction contained 8 bases not matched to a gene. The CDR3 is CATSLRTGVSTEAFF. For the CDR3, the DNA is TGTGCCACCAGCCTCCGGACAGGGGTGAGCACTGAAGCTTTCTTT.

The V call is TRBV11-3, the J call TRBJ1-3; maybe TRBD1 (5 bases). The CDR3 length is 18 residues. The V gene lost 0 bases and the J gene lost 0 bases, with 15 bases spanning the gap. The germline V gene encodes CDR1 SGHNT and CDR2 YENEEA. This chain's CDR3 is CASSLDQSGTTSGNTIYF. Here the CDR3 DNA reads TGTGCCAGCAGCTTAGATCAATCGGGGACCACCTCTGGAAACACCATATATTTT. Full variable domain (remainder filled in from reference TRBV11-3 and TRBJ1-3): EAGVVQSPRYKIIEKKQPVAFWCNPISGHNTLYWYLQNLGQGPELLIRYENEEAVDDSQLPKDRFSAERLKGVDSTLKIQPAELGDSAVYLCASSLDQSGTTSGNTIYFGEGSWLTVV.

V gene TRBV7-2 combines with J gene TRBJ2-2; D may be TRBD2 (5 bases). V lost 3 bases and J 5 bases, leaving 13 bases between the germline ends. The CDR3 totals 15 residues. In germline, CDR1 is SGHTA, CDR2 FQGNSA. CDR3 sequence (DNA): TGTGCCAGCAGCTTGACGGAGAGGAGGACCGGGGAGCTGTTTTTT. Translating it yields CASSLTERRTGELFF. Drawing the rest from reference TRBV7-2 and TRBJ2-2, the complete variable domain is GAGVSQSPSNKVTEKGKDVELRCDPISGHTALYWYRQSLGQGLEFLIYFQGNSAPDKSGLPSDRFSAERTGGSVSTLTIQRTQQEDSAVYLCASSLTERRTGELFFGEGSRLTVL.

The chain uses TRBV29-1 and TRBJ2-3, with TRBD2 identical over 11 bases. Germline CDR1 reads SQVTM; CDR2 reads ANQGSEA. The V and J ends lost 7 bases and 1 base, in that order; junction bases with no gene match: 4. CDR3 length: 14 residues. In DNA, the CDR3 is TGCAGCGGGGTAGCGGGAGGGGGCACAGATACGCAGTATTTT. Its translation is CSGVAGGGTDTQYF.

This chain uses TRBV11-3 with TRBJ2-7; D perhaps matches TRBD2 (5 bases). This CDR3 contains 15 residues. CDR1 SGHNT and CDR2 YENEEA come from the germline V gene. Trimming cost V 8 bases and J 2 bases, with 19 bases left between them. As DNA, the CDR3 is TGTGCCAGCGGGAGAGACATCCAAGTTCCCTACGAGCAGTACTTC. Its translation is CASGRDIQVPYEQYF.

Here the CDR3 DNA reads TGTGCCAGCAGCTTAGGGAGGACGCCGTGGGGTACGCAGTATTTT. The encoded protein is CASSLGRTPWGTQYF. J is TRBJ2-3 and V is TRBV11-3; a weak D match, TRBD2 (5 bases). This CDR3 comprises 15 residues. Germline V gene sequence: CDR1 SGHNT, CDR2 YENEEA. The ends were cut back, 1 base at V and 8 bases at J, with 16 bases in the middle.

V usage is TRBV7-7 and J usage is TRBJ1-5; TRBD1 might be the D (5 bases). The germline V gene has CDR1 SSHAT and CDR2 FNYEAQ (reference sequence). Trimming removed 1 base at V and 4 bases at J, with 11 bases between. The CDR3 extends over 15 amino acids. This chain's CDR3 is CASSLGVGVNQPQHF. The CDR3 DNA reads TGTGCCAGCAGCTTAGGGGTGGGGGTGAATCAGCCCCAGCATTTT.

V is TRBV6-8 and J is TRBJ1-1, with a weak D call TRBD1 (6 bases). Germline V CDR1 and CDR2: MNHGY, SAAAGT. The V and J ends lost 0 bases and 1 base respectively, with 15 bases between them. This CDR3 has 17 amino acids. Written as DNA, the CDR3 is TGTGCCAGCAGTTACTCGATTCAGGGGCAGGGGAACACTGAAGCTTTCTTT. It translates to CASSYSIQGQGNTEAFF.

V gene TRBV6-8 combines with J gene TRBJ1-1; TRBD1 matches at 7 bases. The V gene's germline CDR1 is MNHGY and CDR2 SAAAGT. Unmatched junction bases numbered 11, after V lost 8 bases and J lost 2 bases. CDR3 length equals 15 residues. The CDR3 spells CASASSEGANTEAFF. The CDR3 DNA reads TGTGCCAGCGCCTCTTCAGAGGGGGCCAACACTGAAGCTTTCTTT.

The chain couples TRBV12-5 to TRBJ2-1, with TRBD2 as a possible D gene (6 bases). The germline CDR1 and CDR2 sequences are LGHNT and FRNRAP. The CDR3 is made up of 15 amino acids. In DNA form, the CDR3 reads TGTGCCAGCAACGTAGCGGCTAGCTCCTACAATGAGCAGTTCTTC. Translating it yields CASNVAASSYNEQFF.

The J gene is TRBJ2-1, the V gene TRBV11-3; either TRBD1 or TRBD2 may fit D (5 bases each). Trimming pared 5 bases from V and 8 bases from J, leaving 22 bases between. The CDR3 contains 16 residues. Germline assignment: CDR1 SGHNT and CDR2 YENEEA. In nucleotides, the CDR3 is TGTGCCAGCAGCCCGGGGACCCCAGTGCAGATGCATGAGCAGTTCTTC. Translating it yields CASSPGTPVQMHEQFF.

J is TRBJ2-3 and V is TRBV19; D call uncertain. The germline V gene has CDR1 LNHDA and CDR2 SQIVND (reference sequence). V shed 0 bases and J shed 11 bases, with 9 bases lying between them. The CDR3 runs 12 residues. The CDR3 protein is CASSIDIGMQYF. The CDR3 DNA reads as TGTGCCAGTAGTATAGATATCGGTATGCAGTATTTT.